A selection of T cell receptor beta chains follows, all from one sample in a study of PD-1 blockade in classical Hodgkin lymphoma. This table comes from immunoSEQ multiplex PCR, and its TCRdb copy is limited to in-frame clones, with some not included. Here the sample spans about 64,000 clones, more than 90% being singletons. This material consisted of peripheral blood mononuclear cells (PBMCs), taken before the fourth cycle of nivolumab. The receptors were gathered from a human donor with classical Hodgkin lymphoma. The CDR3 runs from the conserved cysteine through the conserved F or W. The order of the fields is V gene, clone size, D gene, CDR3 protein. D genes are given only for firm matches. The size of a clone is reported for some rows only, either as once, few or many, or as a class for expanded clones.

V: TRBV4-1; size: -; D: -; CDR3: CASSQGQVTDTQYF
V: TRBV28; size: -; D: TRBD1; CDR3: CASSSTGGPTEAFF
V: TRBV4-1; size: -; D: -; CDR3: CASSQVRDTQYF
V: TRBV5-4; size: -; D: TRBD1; CDR3: CASSTGTGLRNEQFF
V: TRBV19; size: -; D: -; CDR3: CASSISLSYEQYF
V: TRBV30; size: -; D: TRBD2; CDR3: CAWSPGSGSADTQYF
V: TRBV29-1; size: -; D: -; CDR3: CSAHTTIAYNEQFF
V: TRBV5-6; size: -; D: -; CDR3: CASSLGVDNQPQHF
V: TRBV19; size: -; D: TRBD1; CDR3: CASSLENRGFEKLFF
V: TRBV19; size: -; D: -; CDR3: CASSIIWEAPDEQYF
V: TRBV5-1; size: -; D: -; CDR3: CASSLVWAGAGYTF
V: TRBV6-4; size: -; D: -; CDR3: CATKADRASYEQYF
V: TRBV19; size: once; D: -; CDR3: CASSIWGIGNQPQHF
V: TRBV2; size: -; D: -; CDR3: CASRDTGSFEKLFF
V: TRBV28; size: -; D: -; CDR3: CASSSFSMGQETQYF
V: TRBV29-1; size: -; D: -; CDR3: CTSLTTYNEQFF
V: TRBV27; size: -; D: -; CDR3: CASSGGDRSYEQYF
V: TRBV7-2; size: -; D: TRBD2; CDR3: CASSLGTSGGLPYEQYF
V: TRBV27; size: -; D: -; CDR3: CASSVAGIRSYEQYF
V: TRBV20-1; size: -; D: -; CDR3: CSARGTNEQFF
V: TRBV10-1; size: once; D: -; CDR3: CASSERPSGKDTQYF
V: TRBV9; size: -; D: -; CDR3: CASSVGVYNEQFF
V: TRBV30; size: -; D: -; CDR3: CAWSVSAGGYEQYF
V: TRBV28; size: -; D: TRBD2; CDR3: CASRLAGQETQYF
V: TRBV7-9; size: -; D: TRBD1; CDR3: CASSSWGTANTEAFF
V: TRBV11-3; size: -; D: -; CDR3: CASSLSSSYEQYF
V: TRBV7-2; size: -; D: TRBD2; CDR3: CASSLGRGSYNEQFF
V: TRBV7-6; size: -; D: TRBD2; CDR3: CASSSPGGVHEQFF
V: TRBV6-5; size: -; D: -; CDR3: CASSPAARNGYTF
V: TRBV5-3; size: -; D: -; CDR3: CARSHRVPFDEQYF
V: TRBV28; size: -; D: -; CDR3: CASSPPDRLDSEAFF
V: TRBV5-1; size: -; D: TRBD1; CDR3: CASSRDSTYEQYF
V: TRBV21-1; size: -; D: -; CDR3: CASRREWRYVEQFF